Presented here are 25 T cell receptor beta chains from one specimen sequenced in a study of T cell responses to AZD1222 COVID-19 vaccine. Sequenced by immunoSEQ multiplex PCR; TCRdb stores in-frame clones only, minus some. The sample carries 150,000 or so clones, over 75% recorded once. This sample comprised peripheral blood, obtained on day 0 of AZD1222 vaccination. The receptors derive from an adult in good health.

The chain carries TRBV29-1 and TRBJ2-5, with D unclear. The CDR3 sequence is 12 residues long. Germline V lookup: CDR1 SQVTM, CDR2 ANQGSEA. Trimming left V 6 bases short and J 5 bases short, with 13 bases between. CDR3 nucleotide sequence: TGCAGCGTGGACCGGTCCGGGGAGACCCAGTACTTC. This translates into CSVDRSGETQYF.

This sequence joins TRBV3-1 (or the pseudogene TRBV3-2) and TRBJ1-1; 8 positions match TRBD1. There are 15 residues in the CDR3. The J segment lost 1 base and the V segment lost 1 base, leaving 2 bases of the junction unmatched. CDR1 is LGHDT, CDR2 YNNKEL, per germline (reference sequence). The CDR3 region is CASSQGTGWNTEAFF. DNA for the CDR3: TGTGCCAGCAGCCAAGGGACAGGGTGGAACACTGAAGCTTTCTTT.

This chain uses TRBV7-2 with TRBJ1-2, with D unresolved. Trimming cost V 7 bases and J 0 bases, with 12 bases left between them. The germline CDR1 and CDR2 sequences are SGHTA and FQGNSA. The CDR3 is 14 residues long. The CDR3 DNA sequence: TGTGCCAGCACCCAGCGGATAGCTAACTATGGCTACACCTTC. Protein product: CASTQRIANYGYTF.

This clone was counted once. V and J are TRBV18 and TRBJ2-3, with 7 bases matching TRBD1. The V segment lost 4 bases and the J segment 2 bases; nucleotides outside the gene matches: 6. CDR1 is KGHSH, CDR2 LQKENI, per germline. The CDR3 is made up of 15 amino acids. The DNA of the CDR3 is TGTGCCAGCTCACTACAGGGGCTCCTCACAGATACGCAGTATTTT. Translation: CASSLQGLLTDTQYF.

V usage is TRBV5-1 and J usage is TRBJ2-5; possible D gene TRBD2, 5 bases. Trimming took 4 bases from V and 2 from J, leaving 6 bases between them. CDR1 and CDR2 (germline): SGHRS, YFSETQ. The CDR3 has 12 residues. Written as DNA, the CDR3 is TGCGCCAGCAGCACGGGACAAGAGACCCAGTACTTC. Amino acids: CASSTGQETQYF.

Comments on this clone: Distinct nucleotide sequences in the sample also encode this CDR3. J is TRBJ2-2 and V is TRBV5-1; tentative D call: TRBD1 (6 bases). The germline gives CDR1 SGHRS, CDR2 YFSETQ. V lost 3 bases and J 2 bases, leaving 11 bases between the germline ends. This CDR3 is built from 15 residues. As DNA, the CDR3 is TGCGCCAGCAGCTCCGGGACAACAAACACCGGGGAGCTGTTTTTT. It translates to CASSSGTTNTGELFF.

This rearrangement joins TRBV9 to TRBJ1-1; D is uncertain. CDR1 is SGDLS and CDR2 is YYNGEE in the germline V gene. The V gene lost 7 bases and the J gene lost 1 base, with 11 bases spanning the gap. The CDR3 spans 13 residues. CDR3 in amino acids: CASGLQPNTEAFF. The CDR3 bases are TGTGCCAGCGGCCTCCAGCCGAACACTGAAGCTTTCTTT.

The chain is built from TRBV24-1 and TRBJ1-5, with D perhaps matching TRBD1 (5 bases). With 7 bases removed from V and 4 bases from J, the gap between germline ends came to 25 bases. The length of the CDR3 is 18 residues. CDR1 is KGHDR, CDR2 SFDVKD, per germline. The CDR3 sequence is CATSKRRPLRGGNQPQHF. The CDR3 nucleotides are TGTGCCACCAGCAAGAGGAGGCCTTTAAGGGGCGGGAATCAGCCCCAGCATTTT.

This chain uses TRBV9 with TRBJ2-3; D gene ambiguous. Germline CDR1 reads SGDLS; CDR2 reads YYNGEE. V lost 3 bases and J 0 bases, leaving 14 bases between the germline ends. CDR3 length equals 16 residues. The CDR3 nucleotides read TGTGCCAGCAGCGGTTACAGCCTTACTAGCACAGATACGCAGTATTTT. This translates into CASSGYSLTSTDTQYF.

This clone has a handful of counts. This chain links TRBV28 with TRBJ1-4; TRBD1 might be the D (5 bases). The CDR3 contains 14 residues. The V gene lost 7 bases and the J gene lost 8 bases, with 17 bases spanning the gap. Germline CDR1 MDHEN, CDR2 SYDVKM. For the CDR3, the DNA is TGTGCCAGCAATAGGCAGGGACTGAGGGAAAAACTGTTTTTT. Its protein is CASNRQGLREKLFF.

The chain recombines TRBV18 with TRBJ1-1, with D perhaps matching TRBD1 (5 bases). V dropped 3 bases and J dropped 3 bases, with 17 bases sitting between them. Germline V gene lookup returns CDR1 KGHSH and CDR2 LQKENI. CDR3 length equals 16 residues. The CDR3 DNA is TGTGCCAGCTCACCGTCCCCCGGACATAAGGACACTGAAGCTTTCTTT. Amino acids: CASSPSPGHKDTEAFF.

The V call is TRBV5-1, the J call TRBJ2-1, with D maybe TRBD2 (5 bases). The germline V gene has CDR1 SGHRS and CDR2 YFSETQ. Between the trimmed V and J ends, which lost 6 bases and 3 bases, there was a span of 13 bases. The length of the CDR3 is 14 residues. As DNA, the CDR3 is TGCGCCAGCAACAGCGGAGTTCTCTACAATGAGCAGTTCTTC. This codes for CASNSGVLYNEQFF.

This chain joins TRBV6-2 or TRBV6-3 and TRBJ2-7; 7 nucleotides align to TRBD1. V shed 2 bases, J shed 6 bases, and the junction held 7 bases outside the gene matches. Germline CDR1 is MNHEY and CDR2 is SVGEGT. There are 14 residues in the CDR3. The CDR3 loop reads CASSYQQGVGEQYF. The CDR3 nucleotides read TGTGCCAGCAGTTACCAGCAGGGGGTGGGCGAGCAGTACTTC.

The chain couples TRBV6-5 to TRBJ1-4, with unresolved D. Trimming took 9 bases from V and 1 from J, leaving 9 bases between them. The CDR3 has 13 residues. The germline V gene encodes CDR1 MNHEY and CDR2 SVGAGI. In DNA, the CDR3 is TGTGCCAGTGGACGGCGAACTAATGAAAAACTGTTTTTT. It yields the protein CASGRRTNEKLFF.

The chain carries TRBV28 and TRBJ1-4, with D hard to call. Trimming removed 4 bases from V and 11 bases from J, with 20 bases in between. Germline CDR1 is MDHEN and CDR2 is SYDVKM. This CDR3 is built from 15 residues. CDR3 DNA: TGTGCCAGCAGTTCCTCTCTGGAGAGTCGGGTTAAACTGTTTTTT. It specifies CASSSSLESRVKLFF.

This clone has only one observation. The gene calls are TRBV4-3 and TRBJ2-2; 10 bases are shared with TRBD2. The germline CDR1 and CDR2 sequences are LGHNA and YSLEER. Trimming removed 0 bases from V and 7 bases from J; junction bases left unmatched: 8. This CDR3 contains 17 residues. The CDR3 nucleotides read TGCGCCAGCAGCCAAGATGGGAGCGGGGGGGCCGACGGGGAGCTGTTTTTT. Its protein product is CASSQDGSGGADGELFF.

This clone was observed once. The chain joins TRBV19 to TRBJ1-1, with TRBD1 identical over 9 bases. This CDR3 spans 14 amino acids. The V gene end was trimmed by 10 bases and the J gene end by 4 bases; junction bases not matched to a gene: 10. Germline lookup yields CDR1 LNHDA and CDR2 SQIVND (reference sequence). The CDR3 bases are TGTGCCACCTCACCCGGGACAGGGCCCACTGAAGCTTTCTTT. It yields the protein CATSPGTGPTEAFF.

V and J are TRBV5-1 and TRBJ1-3, with D perhaps matching TRBD1 (5 bases). Per the germline V gene, CDR1 is SGHRS and CDR2 is YFSETQ. This CDR3 has 17 residues. Trimming stripped 0 bases from V and 0 bases from J, with 13 bases between. The CDR3 is CASSLGSSTASGNTIYF. The CDR3 region has the DNA TGCGCCAGCAGCTTGGGGTCCTCGACAGCCTCTGGAAACACCATATATTTT.

This rearrangement joins TRBV30 to TRBJ1-6, with TRBD1 matching over 8 bases. V gave up 0 bases and J gave up 2 bases; unmatched junction bases: 6. The length of the CDR3 is 17 residues. The germline gives CDR1 GTSNPN, CDR2 SVGIG (reference sequence). The CDR3 DNA sequence: TGTGCCTGGAGTGTACATCCAGGGGGCGCCTATAATTCACCCCTCCACTTT. As protein: CAWSVHPGGAYNSPLHF.

V and J are TRBV3-1 (or the pseudogene TRBV3-2) and TRBJ1-2; D is ambiguous. Germline V CDR1 and CDR2: LGHDT, YNNKEL (reference sequence). The V and J ends lost 3 bases and 1 base respectively, with 9 bases between them. This CDR3 has 14 residues. CDR3 amino acids: CASSQVAINYGYTF. The CDR3 nucleotides are TGTGCCAGCAGCCAGGTAGCCATTAACTATGGCTACACCTTC.

V gene TRBV19 combines with J gene TRBJ2-2; D may be TRBD2 (6 bases). The germline V gene has CDR1 LNHDA and CDR2 SQIVND (reference sequence). This CDR3 region has 16 residues. The V end was cut by 0 bases, the J end by 7 bases, with 15 bases between. CDR3 coding DNA: TGTGCCAGTAGTATAGAGGCAGGACGGGGGATCGGGGAGCTGTTTTTT. Its translation: CASSIEAGRGIGELFF.

The rearrangement joins TRBV29-1 to TRBJ2-2; no reliable D call. V was shortened by 4 bases and J by 5 bases, with 5 bases between the two germline ends. Germline V gene sequence: CDR1 SQVTM, CDR2 ANQGSEA. The CDR3 is made up of 11 amino acids. The CDR3 DNA reads as TGCAGCGTTGTTTGGACCGGGGAGCTGTTTTTT. Translating gives CSVVWTGELFF.

This clone was seen once. The V gene is TRBV6-2 or TRBV6-3, the J gene TRBJ2-5, with 13 positions matching TRBD2. The CDR3 spans 17 residues. V lost 4 bases and J lost 7; bases outside the gene matches: 12. In germline, CDR1 is MNHEY, CDR2 SVGEGT. The CDR3, as DNA: TGTGCCAGCAGTTCAATTAGGACTAGCGGGGGCCAATGGACCCAGTACTTC. This gives the protein CASSSIRTSGGQWTQYF.

V usage is TRBV24-1 and J usage is TRBJ1-2; D perhaps matches TRBD1 (5 bases). The CDR3 is 14 residues long. Between the trimmed V and J ends, which lost 4 bases and 4 bases, there was a span of 12 bases. Germline CDR1 and CDR2: KGHDR and SFDVKD. This CDR3 is CATSDPGASYGYTF. CDR3 sequence (DNA): TGTGCCACCAGTGACCCCGGGGCCTCCTATGGCTACACCTTC.

The chain is built from TRBV7-8 and TRBJ2-2; D is tentatively TRBD1 or TRBD2 (5 bases each). Germline CDR1 and CDR2: SGHVS and FQNEAQ. CDR3 size: 18 residues. V was clipped by 1 base and J by 2 bases, with 17 bases between them. In nucleotides, the CDR3 is TGTGCCAGCAGCTTAGAAATCGGGGCGAGCTACAACACCGGGGAGCTGTTTTTT. It encodes CASSLEIGASYNTGELFF.